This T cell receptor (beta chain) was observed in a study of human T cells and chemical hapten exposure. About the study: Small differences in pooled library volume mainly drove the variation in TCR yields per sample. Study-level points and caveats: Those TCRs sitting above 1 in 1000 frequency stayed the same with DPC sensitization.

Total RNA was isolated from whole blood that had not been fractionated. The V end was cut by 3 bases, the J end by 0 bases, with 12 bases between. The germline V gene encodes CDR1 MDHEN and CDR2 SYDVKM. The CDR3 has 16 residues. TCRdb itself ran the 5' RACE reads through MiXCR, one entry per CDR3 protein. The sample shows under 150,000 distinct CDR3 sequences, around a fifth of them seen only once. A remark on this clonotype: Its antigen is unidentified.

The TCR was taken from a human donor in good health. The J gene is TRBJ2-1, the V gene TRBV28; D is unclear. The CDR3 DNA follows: TGTGCCAGCAGTTTTCCAGTAGGTCCCTCCTACAATGAGCAGTTCTTC. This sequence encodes CASSFPVGPSYNEQFF.